The 16 T cell receptor beta chains given below trace back to one sample, sequenced in a study of T-cell reconstitution after alpha-beta-depleted transplantation in children. Researchers prepared the TCRbeta library using unique molecular identifiers, the study reports. MiXCR, run by TCRdb on the PCR reads, gives a single entry per CDR3 protein. Among approximately 230,000 distinct CDR3 sequences listed, approximately 24% were seen once. The sample in question was PBMCs, mostly from graft donor cells, obtained 360 days after TCRalphabeta/CD19-depleted stem cell transplant. The receptors were sampled from a female patient aged 2-10 years who had a stem cell transplant for congenital amegakaryocytic thrombocytopenia, so the T cells may come from the graft donor.

This clonotype counts as medium-sized. This chain joins TRBV29-1 and TRBJ1-1; D gene unclear. The CDR3 runs to 15 residues. Germline V gives CDR1 SQVTM, CDR2 ANQGSEA. V gave up 6 bases and J gave up 1 base, with 18 bases separating them. CDR3 DNA sequence: TGCAGCGTGGCGTACCCCGTTGTGCAGAACACTGAAGCTTTCTTT. It codes for CSVAYPVVQNTEAFF.

There are a few counts of this clonotype. The V gene is TRBV2, the J gene TRBJ1-1; 9 positions agree with TRBD1. Germline assignment: CDR1 SNHLY and CDR2 FYNNEI. The V and J ends lost 6 bases and 1 base, in that order; junction bases with no gene match: 3. The length of the CDR3 is 14 residues. In DNA, the CDR3 is TGTGCCAGCAGAGCGGGACAGGGGAACACTGAAGCTTTCTTT. This translates into CASRAGQGNTEAFF.

This clonotype showed up many times. This rearrangement joins TRBV7-2 to TRBJ2-1; no reliable D call. The germline gives CDR1 SGHTA, CDR2 FQGNSA. CDR3 length: 14 residues. Trimming took off 1 base at V and 6 bases at J, with 10 bases between the two ends. The CDR3 sequence: CASSLVIQFNEQFF. In DNA form, the CDR3 reads TGTGCCAGCAGCTTAGTAATCCAGTTCAATGAGCAGTTCTTC.

The chain has TRBV19 and TRBJ2-6, with D perhaps matching TRBD2 (5 bases). This CDR3 has 16 residues. Germline V lookup: CDR1 LNHDA, CDR2 SQIVND (reference sequence). The ends were cut back, 4 bases at V and 2 bases at J, with 12 bases in the middle. The CDR3 loop is CASSTHRDAGANVLTF. DNA of the CDR3: TGTGCCAGTAGTACCCACCGGGATGCTGGGGCCAACGTCCTGACTTTC.

In this sample, this clonotype turned up once. The J gene is TRBJ1-2, the V gene TRBV16; possibly TRBD1 for D (6 bases). This CDR3 contains 14 residues. Germline values: CDR1 KGHSY, CDR2 FQNENV. V was shortened by 2 bases and J by 4 bases, with 11 bases between the two germline ends. Here the CDR3 DNA reads TGTGCCAGCAGCCAAGCAGGGGTCAGCTATGGCTACACCTTC. Amino acids: CASSQAGVSYGYTF.

V and J are TRBV6-2 or TRBV6-3 and TRBJ2-3; no definite D call. Trimming took off 5 bases at V and 4 bases at J, with 7 bases between the two ends. This CDR3 spans 12 amino acids. CDR1 is MNHEY, CDR2 SVGEGT, per germline. As DNA, the CDR3 is TGTGCCAGCAGTCATTACGCAGATACGCAGTATTTT. It encodes CASSHYADTQYF.

V usage is TRBV7-8 and J usage is TRBJ2-4; D remains unclear. The germline CDR1 and CDR2 sequences are SGHVS and FQNEAQ. The CDR3 is made up of 17 amino acids. V was shortened by 3 bases and J by 1 base, with 16 bases between the two germline ends. The CDR3 nucleotides are TGTGCCAGCAGCTTTGGAACAGTTTTGGGTGCCAAAAACATTCAGTACTTC. It specifies CASSFGTVLGAKNIQYF.

This clonotype has just a few counts. The chain couples TRBV4-1 to TRBJ2-1; 12 bases are shared with TRBD2. V dropped 2 bases and J dropped 12; count of bases not matched to a gene: 14. Germline CDR1 reads MGHRA; CDR2 reads YSYEKL. This CDR3 contains 17 residues. The CDR3, as DNA: TGCGCCAGCAGCCAACCTAGCGGGAGGGCCGTCGGCGGAAGGCAGTTCTTC. Its protein is CASSQPSGRAVGGRQFF.

This clonotype was detected only a few times. The DNA of the CDR3 is TGCAGTGCTACGACGCGGCGCACCAACTACGAGCAGTACTTC. Protein: CSATTRRTNYEQYF. This chain uses TRBV20-1 with TRBJ2-7; D ambiguous. V shed 4 bases and J shed 3 bases, with 16 bases lying between them. The CDR3 runs 14 residues. Looked up from germline, CDR1 is DFQATT and CDR2 is SNEGSKA (reference sequence).

Only a few counts were recorded for this clonotype. The chain uses TRBV3-1 and TRBJ2-1, with 9 bases fitting TRBD1. The CDR3 totals 18 residues. V gave up 1 base and J gave up 0 bases; unmatched junction bases: 7. Per the germline V gene, CDR1 is LGHDT and CDR2 is YNNKEL (reference sequence). CDR3 DNA sequence: TGTGCCAGCAGCCAAGTCCCGGGACAGGGAAGCTCCTACAATGAGCAGTTCTTC. Protein: CASSQVPGQGSSYNEQFF.

This clonotype showed up just a few times. The V and J genes are TRBV28 and TRBJ1-5; tentatively, D is TRBD1 (6 bases). CDR1 is MDHEN, CDR2 SYDVKM, per germline. The CDR3 runs to 17 residues. Between the trimmed V and J ends, which lost 5 bases and 6 bases, there was a span of 23 bases. The chain's CDR3 is CASSAPGTRGGIQPQHF. The CDR3 DNA is TGTGCCAGCAGTGCCCCCGGGACAAGGGGGGGGATTCAGCCCCAGCATTTT. The whole variable domain, filled in from reference TRBV28 and TRBJ1-5, reads DVKVTQSSRYLVKRTGEKVFLECVQDMDHENMFWYRQDPGLGLRLIYFSYDVKMKEKGDIPEGYSVSREKKERFSLILESASTNQTSMYLCASSAPGTRGGIQPQHFGDGTRLSIL.

This chain joins TRBV10-3 and TRBJ2-7, with D perhaps given as TRBD1 or TRBD2 (5 bases each). This CDR3 comprises 16 residues. V was shortened by 5 bases and J by 3 bases, with 20 bases between the two germline ends. In germline, CDR1 is ENHRY, CDR2 SYGVKD. DNA for the CDR3: TGTGCCATCAGTAGTCATTCTGGGGGACCTTACTACGAGCAGTACTTC. Its translation: CAISSHSGGPYYEQYF.

This clonotype has only a few counts. The chain is built from TRBV18 and TRBJ2-1; 7 bases fit TRBD2. V lost 1 base, J lost 5 bases, and 8 bases stayed unmatched. Germline V CDR1 and CDR2: KGHSH, LQKENI. This CDR3 contains 16 residues. CDR3 coding DNA: TGTGCCAGCTCACCACGTTCTAGCGGCGGAAACAATGAGCAGTTCTTC. It codes for CASSPRSSGGNNEQFF.

V usage is TRBV24-1 and J usage is TRBJ2-1; TRBD2 aligns across 13 bases. Germline V gene data show CDR1 as KGHDR and CDR2 as SFDVKD. CDR3 length: 18 residues. Trimming cost V 3 bases and J 9 bases; bases outside gene matches: 13. The CDR3 reads CATSDPGLAGEDVGEQFF. In DNA, the CDR3 is TGTGCCACCAGTGATCCTGGACTAGCGGGAGAGGACGTGGGTGAGCAGTTCTTC.

Here the CDR3 DNA reads TGTGCCAGCAGTTCACCGGGTGATGGCTACACCTTC. As protein: CASSSPGDGYTF. The chain recombines TRBV28 with TRBJ1-2; D not certain. This CDR3 has 12 amino acids. V dropped 4 bases and J dropped 6 bases, with 9 bases sitting between them. Germline V gene lookup returns CDR1 MDHEN and CDR2 SYDVKM.

The chain is built from TRBV6-1 and TRBJ2-1; TRBD1 aligns across 7 bases. The CDR3 has 13 amino acids. The junction had 10 bases not matched to a gene; V was cut back by 7 bases and J by 10 bases. CDR1 MNHNS and CDR2 SASEGT come from the germline V gene. CDR3 region: CASKALGTEEQFF. DNA for the CDR3: TGTGCCAGCAAAGCCCTCGGGACAGAAGAGCAGTTCTTC.